This T cell receptor (beta chain) was found in a study of T-cell memory formation after mild COVID-19. Study overall: Largely, TCR clusters stayed within a single donor. Study results and limitations: Clones shrinking from day 15 to 85 showed even CD4/CD8 mixes; later expanders tilted CD4+. The main location of contracting CD4+ clones was CM and EM, and that of contracting CD8+ clones was EMRA.

About this clonotype itself: Its antigen is currently unknown.

TCRdb called the 5' RACE reads again in MiXCR, with one record for every CDR3 protein. The sample records approximately 290,000 distinct CDR3 sequences, approximately 16% being singletons. V lost 5 bases and J lost 0, with 8 bases in between. The CDR3 is 14 amino acids. From germline, CDR1 is MDHEN and CDR2 SYDVKM. The source is a man aged 18 to 29 who had mild COVID-19 (a few samples of this study predate the infection). Cell type and time point are not known. This sequence joins TRBV28 and TRBJ2-1; no firm D call. What was sequenced was PBMCs or a T cell subset sorted from them (not recorded which). CDR3 region: CASSPIVSYNEQFF. CDR3 coding DNA: TGTGCCAGCAGTCCAATAGTCTCCTACAATGAGCAGTTCTTC.